This TCR beta chain came from a study of CD4 T cells in relation to SARS-CoV-2 and coronaviruses. Remarks on this clone: The antigen is unknown.

TCRdb's copy holds only in-frame clones and misses some; the assay was immunoSEQ multiplex PCR. In the table there are approximately 26,000 clones, just under 75% of which are singletons. Deletions cut 3 bases from V and 9 bases from J, with 15 bases between. The germline CDR1 and CDR2 sequences are SEHNR and FQNEAQ (reference sequence). CDR3 length: 14 residues. CD4+ T cells from unexposed donors were obtained before the COVID-19 pandemic (2011-2018). The cells were cultured for roughly 11 days before CD4+ T cells were isolated. The rearrangement links TRBV7-9 to TRBJ1-5; D remains ambiguous. The source is a human donor in good health. What was sequenced was CD4+ T cells from PBMCs, cultured in vitro. This CDR3 reads CASSFSEGAGPQHF. CDR3 nucleotide sequence: TGTGCCAGCAGCTTTTCGGAGGGCGCGGGGCCCCAGCATTTT.